These 7 T cell receptor beta chains originate from one sample sequenced in a study of graft-versus-host responses after intestinal transplantation. TCRdb keeps only in-frame clones here, not all; method: immunoSEQ multiplex PCR. The data show roughly 85,000 clones, with 85% to 95% seen just once and 7% to 8.5% held by the top ten. Antigens of these TCRs are unknown. Sequenced material: unstimulated CD8+ T cells sorted from spleen or lymph node cells, taken before transplant. The receptors shown here come from a human donor who was the organ donor for an intestinal transplant.

This clone was observed a handful of times. CDR3 amino acids: CASSFGGDWSNQPQHF. CDR3 DNA: TGTGCCAGTAGTTTCGGGGGCGACTGGAGCAATCAGCCCCAGCATTTT. This rearrangement joins TRBV19 to TRBJ1-5; the D gene is possibly TRBD1 (6 bases). The length of the CDR3 is 16 residues. In germline, CDR1 is LNHDA, CDR2 SQIVND (reference sequence). Trimming took 5 bases from V and 1 from J, leaving 15 bases between them.

The genes are TRBV15 and TRBJ1-6; D may be TRBD1 (6 bases). V gave up 5 bases and J gave up 3 bases, with 17 bases separating them. CDR3 length equals 17 residues. Germline CDR1 reads LNHNV; CDR2 reads YYDKDF (reference sequence). CDR3 in amino acids: CATSASRLGGYNSPLHF. The CDR3 nucleotides are TGTGCCACCAGCGCCTCAAGGTTAGGGGGCTATAATTCACCCCTCCACTTT.

The chain has TRBV6-5 and TRBJ2-3; the D is unclear. Deletions cut 3 bases from V and 0 bases from J, with 4 bases between. The CDR3 contains 13 residues. CDR1 MNHEY and CDR2 SVGAGI come from the germline V gene. The CDR3 sequence is CASSYQSTDTQYF. DNA for the CDR3: TGTGCCAGCAGTTATCAGAGCACAGATACGCAGTATTTT.

This chain joins TRBV7-9 and TRBJ2-7; 7 bases match TRBD1. The CDR3 sequence is 14 residues long. Germline loops: CDR1 SEHNR, CDR2 FQNEAQ (reference sequence). V trimming: 4 bases; J trimming: 5 bases; junction bases outside the gene matches: 8. The CDR3 loop reads CASSSSTGIHEQYF. The CDR3 DNA sequence: TGTGCCAGCAGCTCATCGACAGGGATCCACGAGCAGTACTTC.

This chain joins TRBV27 and TRBJ1-1; maybe TRBD1 (5 bases). V lost 3 bases to trimming and J lost 5 bases, with 10 bases between them. CDR3 length: 13 residues. Per germline, CDR1 MNHEY and CDR2 SMNVEV (reference sequence). DNA of the CDR3: TGTGCCAGCAGTTTTGGGGGTCGGACTGAAGCTTTCTTT. Its translation is CASSFGGRTEAFF.

A remark on this clone: Additional DNA sequences in this sample encode the identical CDR3. This chain connects TRBV6-4 to TRBJ2-7, with a tentative D call TRBD2 (7 bases). V lost 5 bases, J lost 4 bases, and 15 bases lay in between. From germline, CDR1 is MRHNA and CDR2 SNTAGT. The length of the CDR3 is 14 residues. The CDR3 nucleotides read TGTGCCAGCAGTTACGGAGGGGGAGGGTACGAGCAGTACTTC. Protein: CASSYGGGGYEQYF.

The chain couples TRBV7-2 to TRBJ1-5, with D unresolved. V lost 0 bases and J 8 bases, leaving 20 bases between the germline ends. The germline V gene has CDR1 SGHTA and CDR2 FQGNSA. The CDR3 sequence is 17 residues long. CDR3 protein: CASSLALGQRWLEPQHF. DNA of the CDR3: TGTGCCAGCAGCTTAGCGCTAGGTCAGCGGTGGCTGGAGCCCCAGCATTTT.